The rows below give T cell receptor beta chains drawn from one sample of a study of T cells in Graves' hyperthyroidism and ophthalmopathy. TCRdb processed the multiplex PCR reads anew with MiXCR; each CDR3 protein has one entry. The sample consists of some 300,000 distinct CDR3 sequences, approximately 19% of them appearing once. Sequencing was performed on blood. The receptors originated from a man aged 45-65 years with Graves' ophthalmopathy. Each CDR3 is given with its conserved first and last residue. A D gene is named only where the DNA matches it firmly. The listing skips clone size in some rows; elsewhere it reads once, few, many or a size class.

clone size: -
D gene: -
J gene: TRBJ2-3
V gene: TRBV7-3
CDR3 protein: CASWGGGTDTQYF
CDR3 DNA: TGTGCCTCCTGGGGGGGCGGCACAGATACGCAGTATTTT

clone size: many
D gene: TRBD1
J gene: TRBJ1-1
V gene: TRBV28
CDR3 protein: CASSLPGQGGTEAFF
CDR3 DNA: TGTGCCAGCAGTTTACCCGGACAGGGAGGAACTGAAGCTTTCTTT

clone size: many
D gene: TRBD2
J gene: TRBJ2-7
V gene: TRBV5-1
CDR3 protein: CASRLSGRIDEQYF
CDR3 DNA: TGCGCCAGCAGATTGAGCGGGAGAATCGACGAGCAGTACTTC

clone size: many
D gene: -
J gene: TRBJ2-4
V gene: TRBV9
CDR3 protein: CASSVDPPGATKNIQYF
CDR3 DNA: TGTGCCAGCAGCGTAGACCCCCCGGGGGCGACCAAAAACATTCAGTACTTC

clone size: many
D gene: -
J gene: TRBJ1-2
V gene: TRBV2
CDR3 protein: CASSTTGQGAKSYTF
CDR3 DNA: TGTGCCAGCAGTACTACGGGACAAGGGGCCAAGAGCTACACCTTC

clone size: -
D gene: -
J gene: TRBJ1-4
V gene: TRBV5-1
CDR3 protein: CASSPGGGGNEKLFF
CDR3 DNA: TGCGCCAGCAGCCCCGGCGGCGGGGGAAATGAAAAACTGTTTTTT

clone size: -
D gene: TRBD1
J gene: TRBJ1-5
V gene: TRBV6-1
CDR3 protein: CASRRDRGLNQPQHF
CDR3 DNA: TGTGCCAGCAGGCGGGACAGGGGCCTCAATCAGCCCCAGCATTTT

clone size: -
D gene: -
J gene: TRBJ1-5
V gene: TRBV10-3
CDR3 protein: CAISEGTSNQPQHF
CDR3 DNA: TGTGCCATCAGTGAAGGGACTAGCAATCAGCCCCAGCATTTT

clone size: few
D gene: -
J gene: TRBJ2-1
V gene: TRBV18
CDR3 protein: CASSPYQGRYNEQFF
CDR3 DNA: TGTGCCAGCTCACCATATCAGGGCCGGTACAATGAGCAGTTCTTC

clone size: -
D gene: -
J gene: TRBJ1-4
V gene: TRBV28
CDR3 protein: CASSFLLDEKLVF
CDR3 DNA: TGTGCCAGCAGTTTTTTACTGGATGAAAAACTGGTTTTT

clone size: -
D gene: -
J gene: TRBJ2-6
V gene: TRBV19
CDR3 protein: CATTRGSGANVLTF
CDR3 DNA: TGTGCCACTACAAGGGGGTCTGGGGCCAACGTCCTGACTTTC

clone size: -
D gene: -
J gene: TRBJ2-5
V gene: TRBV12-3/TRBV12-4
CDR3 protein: CASSPRWGRRETQYF
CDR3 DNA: TGTGCCAGCAGCCCAAGATGGGGGAGGAGAGAGACCCAGTACTTC

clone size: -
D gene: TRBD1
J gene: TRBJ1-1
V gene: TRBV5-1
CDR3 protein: CASSLDGTGTEAFF
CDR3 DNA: TGTGCCAGCAGCTTAGACGGGACAGGGACTGAAGCTTTCTTT

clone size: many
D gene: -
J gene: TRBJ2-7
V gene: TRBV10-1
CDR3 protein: CASSPGDSISYEQYF
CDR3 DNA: TGCGCCAGCAGCCCAGGGGATTCTATCTCCTACGAGCAGTACTTC

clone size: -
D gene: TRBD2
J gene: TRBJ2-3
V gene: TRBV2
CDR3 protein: CASRQTSGLTDTQYF
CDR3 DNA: TGTGCCAGTAGACAGACTAGCGGACTCACAGATACGCAGTATTTT

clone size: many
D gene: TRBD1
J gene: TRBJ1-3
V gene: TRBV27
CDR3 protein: CASSLGQGSGNTIYF
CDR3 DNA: TGTGCCAGCAGTCTGGGACAGGGCTCTGGAAACACCATATATTTT

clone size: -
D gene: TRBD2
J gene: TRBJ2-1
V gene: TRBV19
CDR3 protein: CASSAGDSYNEQFF
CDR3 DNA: TGTGCCAGTAGTGCGGGAGATTCCTACAATGAGCAGTTCTTC

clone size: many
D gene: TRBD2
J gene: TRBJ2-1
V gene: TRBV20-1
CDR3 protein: CSAKREAVEQFF
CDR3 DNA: TGCAGTGCCAAACGGGAGGCGGTTGAGCAGTTCTTC

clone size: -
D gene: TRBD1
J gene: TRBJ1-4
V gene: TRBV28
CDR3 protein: CASSSRDRVGKKLFF
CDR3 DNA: TGTGCCAGCAGTTCCCGGGACAGGGTGGGGAAAAAACTGTTTTTT

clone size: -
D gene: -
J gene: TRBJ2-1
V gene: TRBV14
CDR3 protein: CASSQDADEQFF
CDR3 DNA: TGTGCCAGCAGCCAAGACGCGGATGAGCAGTTCTTC

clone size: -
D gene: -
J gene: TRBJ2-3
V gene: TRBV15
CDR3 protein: CATSLRDREADTQYF
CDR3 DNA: TGTGCCACCAGCCTGAGAGATAGGGAGGCAGATACGCAGTATTTT

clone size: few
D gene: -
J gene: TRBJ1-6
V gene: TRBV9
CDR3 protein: CASSAKQGTDSPLHF
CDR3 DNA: TGTGCCAGCAGCGCGAAACAGGGCACGGACTCACCCCTCCACTTT

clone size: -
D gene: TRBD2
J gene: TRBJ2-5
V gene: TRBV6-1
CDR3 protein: CASSVEAGGPKGETQYF
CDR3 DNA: TGTGCCAGCAGTGTCGAAGCGGGAGGGCCTAAGGGGGAGACCCAGTACTTC

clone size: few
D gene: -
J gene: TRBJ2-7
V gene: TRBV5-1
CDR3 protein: CASSQTGTYEQYF
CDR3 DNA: TGCGCCAGCAGCCAGACGGGGACCTACGAGCAGTACTTC

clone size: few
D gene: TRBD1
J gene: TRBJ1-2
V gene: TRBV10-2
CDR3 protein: CASSESGTAVSYTF
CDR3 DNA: TGCGCCAGCAGTGAGTCCGGGACAGCCGTAAGCTACACCTTC

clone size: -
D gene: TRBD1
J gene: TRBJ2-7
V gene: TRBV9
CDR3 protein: CASSVGQGAMEEQYF
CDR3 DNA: TGTGCCAGCAGCGTTGGGCAGGGGGCAATGGAAGAGCAGTACTTC

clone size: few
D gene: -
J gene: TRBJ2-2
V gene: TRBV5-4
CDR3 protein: CASSLKLANPGELFF
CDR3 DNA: TGTGCCAGCAGCTTGAAACTAGCTAATCCCGGGGAGCTGTTTTTT

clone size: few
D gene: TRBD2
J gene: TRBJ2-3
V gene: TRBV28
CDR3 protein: CASSSPGLALTDTQYF
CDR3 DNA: TGTGCCAGCAGTTCCCCGGGACTAGCCCTCACAGATACGCAGTATTTT

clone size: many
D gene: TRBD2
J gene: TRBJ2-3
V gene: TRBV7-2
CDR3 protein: CASSRTSAFTDTQYF
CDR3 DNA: TGTGCCAGCAGTAGGACTAGCGCTTTCACAGATACGCAGTATTTT

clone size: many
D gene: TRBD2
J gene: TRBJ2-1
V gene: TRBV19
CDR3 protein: CASSTTSGSEHEQFF
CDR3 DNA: TGTGCCAGTAGTACCACGAGCGGGAGTGAACATGAGCAGTTCTTC

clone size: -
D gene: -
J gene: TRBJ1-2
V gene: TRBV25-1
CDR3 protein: CASSERGVSPDYGYTF
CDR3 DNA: TGTGCCAGCAGTGAAAGGGGCGTTTCCCCTGACTATGGCTACACCTTC

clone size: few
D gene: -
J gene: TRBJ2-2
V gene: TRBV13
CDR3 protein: CASSYEGDSFAGELFF
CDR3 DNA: TGTGCCAGCAGCTATGAAGGGGACTCCTTTGCCGGGGAGCTGTTTTTT

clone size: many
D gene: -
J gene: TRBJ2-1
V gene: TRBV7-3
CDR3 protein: CASSPSLKSSEQFF
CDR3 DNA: TGTGCCAGCAGCCCCTCTTTGAAGTCGAGTGAGCAGTTCTTC

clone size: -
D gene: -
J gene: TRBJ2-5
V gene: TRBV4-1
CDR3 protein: CASSQYPGPRGETQYF
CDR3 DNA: TGCGCCAGCAGCCAGTACCCGGGACCCCGGGGAGAGACCCAGTACTTC

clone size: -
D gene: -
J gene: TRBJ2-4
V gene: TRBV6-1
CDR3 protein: CASSVSRLLYF
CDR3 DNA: TGTGCCAGCAGTGTCAGCCGCTTGTTGTACTTC

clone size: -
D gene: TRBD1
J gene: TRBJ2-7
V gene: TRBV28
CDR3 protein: CASSLPTGVDEQYF
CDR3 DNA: TGTGCCAGCAGTTTACCGACAGGGGTCGACGAGCAGTACTTC

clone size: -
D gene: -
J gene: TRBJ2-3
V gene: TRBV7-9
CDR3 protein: CASSLEGGTDTQYF
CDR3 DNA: TGTGCCAGCAGCTTAGAGGGGGGCACAGATACGCAGTATTTT

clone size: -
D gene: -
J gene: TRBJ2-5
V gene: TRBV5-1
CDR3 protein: CASSSYSTEETQYF
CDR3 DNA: TGCGCCAGCAGTTCCTACTCGACAGAAGAGACCCAGTACTTC

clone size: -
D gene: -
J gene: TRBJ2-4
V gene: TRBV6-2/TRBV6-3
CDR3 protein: CASSSPTLAKNIQYF
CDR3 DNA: TGTGCCAGCAGTTCCCCCACATTAGCCAAAAACATTCAGTACTTC

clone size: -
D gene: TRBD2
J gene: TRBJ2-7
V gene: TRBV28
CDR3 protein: CASSFPRTSGGKYEQYF
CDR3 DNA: TGTGCCAGCAGTTTTCCCCGGACTAGCGGGGGGAAATACGAGCAGTACTTC

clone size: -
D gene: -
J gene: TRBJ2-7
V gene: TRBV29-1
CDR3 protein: CSVTIDSLYEQYF
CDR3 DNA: TGCAGCGTTACAATAGATTCCCTCTACGAGCAGTACTTC

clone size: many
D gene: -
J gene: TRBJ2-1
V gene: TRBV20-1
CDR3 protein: CSATGVGEQFF
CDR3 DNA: TGCAGTGCTACAGGGGTCGGGGAGCAGTTCTTC